This T cell receptor (beta chain) is from a study of shared clonotypes between healthy human individuals. The study, taken as a whole, reports: Since donors were few, the genetic and exposure-history diversity represented was limited.

The CDR3 has 11 residues. The V gene's germline CDR1 is MNHEY and CDR2 SVGAGI. The V end was cut by 6 bases, the J end by 5 bases, with 7 bases between. It was about 210 ng DNA, 25,000 to 35,000 T cell genomes, that sorted-subset replicate PCRs used. In the authors' workflow: As immunoSEQ supplied junction-only sequences (without quality scores), filtering differed. Assay used: immunoSEQ multiplex PCR; TCRdb lists only in-frame clones, some missing. The V and J calls and the clone size are those of that table, but D and trimming were determined from the DNA. The sample records 2.5 million or so clones, around 94% being singletons. Worth noting for this clone: Its antigen remains unknown.

This sequence originates from a man between 18 and 35 years old in good health. This chain links TRBV6-5 with TRBJ2-5; no clear D. Sample: naive CD4+ T cells sorted from blood. The subset denotes: CD45RA+ positively selected. Here the CDR3 reads CASRQKETQYF. CDR3 nucleotide sequence: TGTGCCAGCAGACAAAAGGAGACCCAGTACTTC.